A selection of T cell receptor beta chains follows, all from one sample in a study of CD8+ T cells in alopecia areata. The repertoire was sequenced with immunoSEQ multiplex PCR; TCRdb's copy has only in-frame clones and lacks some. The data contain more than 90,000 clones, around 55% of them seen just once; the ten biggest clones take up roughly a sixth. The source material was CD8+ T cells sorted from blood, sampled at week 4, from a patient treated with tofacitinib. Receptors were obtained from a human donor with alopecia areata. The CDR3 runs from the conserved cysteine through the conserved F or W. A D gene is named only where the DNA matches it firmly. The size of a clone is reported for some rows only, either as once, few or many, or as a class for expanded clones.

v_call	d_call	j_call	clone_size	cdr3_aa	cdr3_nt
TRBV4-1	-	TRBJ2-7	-	CASSQIESGYEQYF	TGCGCCAGCAGCCAAATCGAGTCGGGTTACGAGCAGTACTTC
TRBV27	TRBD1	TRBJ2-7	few	CASSLYGDRAYYEQYF	TGTGCCAGCAGTTTATACGGCGACAGGGCTTACTACGAGCAGTACTTC
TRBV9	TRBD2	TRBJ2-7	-	CASSVVGTSTNEQYF	TGTGCCAGCAGCGTAGTAGGGACTAGTACCAACGAGCAGTACTTC
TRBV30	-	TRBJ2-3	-	CAWGLGLSTDTQYF	TGTGCCTGGGGTCTCGGGCTCAGCACAGATACGCAGTATTTT
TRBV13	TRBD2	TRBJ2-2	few	CASSLGLSGSIGELFF	TGTGCCAGCAGCTTAGGCCTCAGCGGGAGTATCGGGGAGCTGTTTTTT
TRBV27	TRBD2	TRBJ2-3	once	CASSLLGTRGGLTQYF	TGTGCCAGCAGTTTGCTCGGGACTAGAGGTGGGCTTACGCAGTATTTT
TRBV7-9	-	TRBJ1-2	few	CASSSNGFDGYTF	TGTGCCAGCAGCTCCAATGGATTTGATGGCTACACCTTC
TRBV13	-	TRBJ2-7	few	CASSLRSSYEQYF	TGTGCCAGCAGCTTACGGAGCTCCTACGAGCAGTACTTC
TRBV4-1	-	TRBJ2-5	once	CASSQAAGGGETQYF	TGCGCCAGCAGCCAAGCCGCAGGAGGCGGAGAGACCCAGTACTTC
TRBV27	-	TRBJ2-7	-	CASSLLSGNEQYF	TGTGCCAGCAGTTTACTTTCAGGGAACGAGCAGTACTTC
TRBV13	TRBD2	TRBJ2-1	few	CASSLWATSGSGNEQFF	TGTGCCAGCAGCTTATGGGCGACTAGCGGGAGTGGGAATGAGCAGTTCTTC
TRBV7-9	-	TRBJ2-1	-	CASSSLNEQFF	TGTGCCAGCAGCTCCCTGAATGAGCAGTTCTTC
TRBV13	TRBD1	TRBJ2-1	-	CASSPLAAGDRVRNEQFF	TGTGCCAGCAGCCCGCTTGCGGCGGGGGACAGGGTACGCAATGAGCAGTTCTTC
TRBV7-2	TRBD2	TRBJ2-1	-	CASSLGISGGAVNEQFF	TGTGCCAGCAGCTTAGGAATTAGCGGGGGGGCGGTCAATGAGCAGTTCTTC
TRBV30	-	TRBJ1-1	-	CAWRVDSMNTEAFF	TGTGCCTGGAGAGTAGACAGTATGAACACTGAAGCTTTCTTT
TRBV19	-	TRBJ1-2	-	CASSGPLYGYTF	TGTGCCAGTAGCGGACCCCTCTATGGCTACACCTTC
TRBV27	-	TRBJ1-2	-	CASSFGGQGAGYTF	TGTGCCAGCAGTTTCGGTGGGCAGGGCGCCGGCTACACCTTC
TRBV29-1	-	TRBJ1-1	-	CSVGTNTEAFF	TGCAGCGTTGGTACGAACACTGAAGCTTTCTTT
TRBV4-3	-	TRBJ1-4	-	CASSQDFWGGEKLFF	TGCGCCAGCAGCCAAGATTTCTGGGGTGGGGAAAAACTGTTTTTT
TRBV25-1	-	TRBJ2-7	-	CASSEESYEQYF	TGTGCCAGCAGTGAGGAGAGTTACGAGCAGTACTTC
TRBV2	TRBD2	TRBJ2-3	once	CASSVSGRAGDTQYF	TGTGCCAGCAGTGTGAGCGGGAGGGCCGGGGATACGCAGTATTTT
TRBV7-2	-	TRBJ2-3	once	CASSLQTDTQYF	TGTGCCAGCAGCTTACAGACAGATACGCAGTATTTT
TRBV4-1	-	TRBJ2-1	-	CASSQVVTNEQFF	TGCGCCAGCAGCCAAGTGGTCACCAATGAGCAGTTCTTC
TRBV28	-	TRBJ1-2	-	CASSPHPRAYGYTF	TGTGCCAGCAGTCCCCATCCGAGGGCCTATGGCTACACCTTC
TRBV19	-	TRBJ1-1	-	CASSILQDMNTEAFF	TGTGCCAGTAGTATTCTTCAGGATATGAACACTGAAGCTTTCTTT
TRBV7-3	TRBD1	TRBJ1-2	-	CASSPDRTNYGYTF	TGTGCCAGCAGCCCGGACAGGACCAACTATGGCTACACCTTC
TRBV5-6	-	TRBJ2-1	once	CASSLPQDYNEQFF	TGTGCCAGCAGCTTACCGCAAGACTACAATGAGCAGTTCTTC
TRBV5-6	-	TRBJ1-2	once	CASSVWSDYGYTF	TGTGCCAGCAGCGTCTGGTCGGACTATGGCTACACCTTC
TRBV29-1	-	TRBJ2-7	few	CSVEGDGYEQYF	TGCAGCGTTGAAGGAGACGGGTACGAGCAGTACTTC
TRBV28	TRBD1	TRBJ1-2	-	CASSAPDRGRKWVYGYTF	TGTGCCAGCAGTGCCCCGGACAGGGGGCGCAAGTGGGTCTATGGCTACACCTTC
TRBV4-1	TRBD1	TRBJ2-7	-	CASSQVAGTASYEQYF	TGCGCCAGCAGCCAAGTCGCCGGGACAGCCTCCTACGAGCAGTACTTC
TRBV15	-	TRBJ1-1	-	CATSRDGGDTEAFF	TGTGCCACCAGCAGAGATGGGGGAGACACTGAAGCTTTCTTT
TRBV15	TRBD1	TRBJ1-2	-	CATSRAKTGRAGYTF	TGTGCCACCAGCAGGGCAAAGACAGGGAGAGCTGGCTACACCTTC
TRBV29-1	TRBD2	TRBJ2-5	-	CSVEDGRPGGGQETQYF	TGCAGCGTTGAAGATGGACGACCGGGCGGGGGGCAAGAGACCCAGTACTTC
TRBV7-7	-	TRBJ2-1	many	CASSSRGGGNEQFF	TGTGCCAGCAGCTCGAGGGGAGGGGGCAATGAGCAGTTCTTC
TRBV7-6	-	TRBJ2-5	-	CASSLIAGEGETQYF	TGTGCCAGCAGCTTAATTGCAGGGGAAGGGGAGACCCAGTACTTC
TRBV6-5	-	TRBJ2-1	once	CASSGGSEQFF	TGTGCCAGCAGTGGAGGTAGTGAGCAGTTCTTC
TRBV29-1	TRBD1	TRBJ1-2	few	CSVVTTGGNYGYTF	TGCAGCGTTGTAACGACAGGGGGCAACTATGGCTACACCTTC
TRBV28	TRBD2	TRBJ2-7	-	CASSPLGGSRSYEQYF	TGTGCCAGCAGCCCTCTGGGCGGGAGTCGGTCCTACGAGCAGTACTTC
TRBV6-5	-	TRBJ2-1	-	CASSPSGESYNEQFF	TGTGCCAGCAGCCCATCGGGAGAGTCCTACAATGAGCAGTTCTTC
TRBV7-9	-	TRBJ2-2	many	CASSGTNTGELFF	TGTGCCAGCAGCGGAACAAACACCGGGGAGCTGTTTTTT
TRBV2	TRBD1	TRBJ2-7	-	CASSEWDRVSYEQYF	TGTGCCAGCAGTGAATGGGACAGGGTGAGCTACGAGCAGTACTTC
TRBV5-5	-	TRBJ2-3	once	CASSPPVSRFTDTQYF	TGTGCCAGCAGCCCCCCCGTGTCTAGATTCACAGATACGCAGTATTTT
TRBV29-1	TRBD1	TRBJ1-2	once	CSVRQGANGYTF	TGCAGCGTTAGGCAGGGGGCTAATGGCTACACCTTC
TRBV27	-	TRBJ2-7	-	CASSLLARENEQYF	TGTGCCAGCAGTTTATTGGCCAGGGAAAACGAGCAGTACTTC
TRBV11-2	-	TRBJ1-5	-	CASSLDRGAYSNQPQHF	TGTGCCAGCAGCTTAGACCGGGGGGCGTATAGCAATCAGCCCCAGCATTTT
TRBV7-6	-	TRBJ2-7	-	CASSSSTGTGVYEQYF	TGTGCCAGCAGCTCTAGTACGGGGACGGGGGTGTACGAGCAGTACTTC
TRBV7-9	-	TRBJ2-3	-	CASSSTSTDTQYF	TGTGCCAGCTCTAGTACGAGCACAGATACGCAGTATTTT
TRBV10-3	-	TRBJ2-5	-	CAISDPGPGETQYF	TGTGCCATCAGTGACCCGGGACCCGGAGAGACCCAGTACTTC
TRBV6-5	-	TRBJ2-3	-	CASSYEQGPDTQYF	TGTGCCAGCAGTTACGAACAGGGTCCAGATACGCAGTATTTT
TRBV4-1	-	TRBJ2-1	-	CASSSANPGVANEQFF	TGCGCCAGCAGCTCCGCAAACCCGGGAGTAGCAAATGAGCAGTTCTTC
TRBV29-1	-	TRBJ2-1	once	CSVDWGNYNEQFF	TGCAGCGTTGATTGGGGAAACTACAATGAGCAGTTCTTC
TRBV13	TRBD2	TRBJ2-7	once	CASSVGLEEYEQYF	TGTGCCAGCAGCGTCGGACTAGAAGAATACGAGCAGTACTTC
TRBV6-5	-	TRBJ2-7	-	CASSYTGLDAYEQYF	TGTGCCAGCAGTTACACAGGGTTGGATGCCTACGAGCAGTACTTC
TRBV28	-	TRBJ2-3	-	CASSPRGTDTQYF	TGTGCCAGCAGCCCACGGGGCACAGATACGCAGTATTTT
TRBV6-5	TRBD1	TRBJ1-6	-	CAHGDRDCHSPLHF	TGTGCCCACGGAGACAGGGATTGTCATTCACCCCTCCACTTT
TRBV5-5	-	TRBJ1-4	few	CASSLSDASWGDF	TGTGCCAGCAGCTTGTCGGACGCCTCGTGGGGGGATTTT